This T cell receptor beta chain was observed in a study of identical twins. Through template switching, a universal primer site was introduced, and the cDNA contained unique molecular identifiers. TCRdb redid the calling of the 5' RACE reads with MiXCR, one entry per CDR3 protein. This table has 400,000 or so distinct CDR3 sequences, roughly 10% appearing once. The V and J ends lost 4 bases and 7 bases respectively, with 18 bases between them. The germline V gene encodes CDR1 SGHRS and CDR2 YFSETQ. The CDR3 length is 15 residues. A few counts support this clonotype. Its antigen is not known. Points from the study as a whole: A partial confounding effect on zero-insertion analyses could come from invariant MAIT and iNKT cells. Among out-of-frame alpha sequences shared by twins, low generation probability occurred in excess. High-abundance cord blood beta clonotypes had fewer insertions; memory repertoires showed none.

This sequence originates from a woman aged 45-65 years in good health. The chain couples TRBV5-1 to TRBJ1-3; weak D call: TRBD1 (5 bases). Sequencing was carried out using naive T cells sorted from blood. The CDR3 DNA follows: TGCGCCAGCAGCCCCAGGGACTCCGGGGCGAACACCATATATTTT. This encodes CASSPRDSGANTIYF.